This TCR beta chain was retrieved from a study of blood T cell repertoires in COVID-19. On the study more broadly: From T cells, B-cell-depleted T cells, or PBMCs came the material, which was cDNA or gDNA.

The V gene end was trimmed by 4 bases and the J gene end by 2 bases; junction bases not matched to a gene: 8. CDR1 is SGDLS and CDR2 is YYNGEE in the germline V gene. The CDR3 has 15 amino acids. Assay used: immunoSEQ multiplex PCR; TCRdb lists only in-frame clones, some missing. The repertoire holds over 400,000 clones, with 80% to 90% as singletons. V and J are TRBV9 and TRBJ1-2; TRBD1 aligns across 7 bases. The sequence came from a woman in her sixties or seventies who had recovered from COVID-19. The source material was PBMCs or T cells enriched from blood (not recorded which). CDR3 residues: CASSHNKQGNYGYTF. The CDR3 DNA is TGTGCCAGCAGCCATAATAAACAGGGGAACTATGGCTACACCTTC. The variable domain in full, completed from reference TRBV9 and TRBJ1-2, reads DSGVTQTPKHLITATGQRVTLRCSPRSGDLSVYWYQQSLDQGLQFLIQYYNGEERAKGNILERFSAQQFPDLHSELNLSSLELGDSALYFCASSHNKQGNYGYTFGSGTRLTVV.